The following is a T cell receptor beta chain sequence with its context. Its specificity is not known. Using 10%, 30% or 50% RNA, naive CD8 libraries were derived from approximately 20,000 to 1,000,000 sorted cells. The sorting of naive CD8 T cells used the CD8+CD4-CCR7+CD45RA+ phenotype. A single record per CDR3 protein comes from TCRdb applying MiXCR to the PCR reads. The sample consists of about half a million distinct CDR3 sequences, around 21% of them appearing once. This sample was included in a study of molecular identifiers for immune sequencing clone quantification. In the study overall: In replicates, RNA from approximately 20,000 or 100,000 naive CD8 cells was divided five ways and four parts were sequenced.

Study-level points and caveats: Over 99% of effector molecules, yet under 1% of naive-cell molecules, were held by clones above 20 RNA copies.

The CDR3 sequence is 15 residues long. Germline V lookup: CDR1 LNHNV, CDR2 YYDKDF (reference sequence). The V end lost 4 bases, the J end lost 5 bases, and 15 bases lay between the germline ends. The chain joins TRBV15 to TRBJ2-1; the D is unclear. This clonotype was sampled from a human donor in good health. Some libraries in this study had Jurkat cell RNA spiked in. Sample: naive CD8+ T cells from blood, with Jurkat cell RNA spiked in. Described subset: FACS-sorted CD8+CD4-CCR7+CD45RA+ naive T cells. The CDR3 reads CATSTTRGPNNEQFF. DNA of the CDR3: TGTGCCACCAGCACTACCAGAGGCCCGAACAATGAGCAGTTCTTC.